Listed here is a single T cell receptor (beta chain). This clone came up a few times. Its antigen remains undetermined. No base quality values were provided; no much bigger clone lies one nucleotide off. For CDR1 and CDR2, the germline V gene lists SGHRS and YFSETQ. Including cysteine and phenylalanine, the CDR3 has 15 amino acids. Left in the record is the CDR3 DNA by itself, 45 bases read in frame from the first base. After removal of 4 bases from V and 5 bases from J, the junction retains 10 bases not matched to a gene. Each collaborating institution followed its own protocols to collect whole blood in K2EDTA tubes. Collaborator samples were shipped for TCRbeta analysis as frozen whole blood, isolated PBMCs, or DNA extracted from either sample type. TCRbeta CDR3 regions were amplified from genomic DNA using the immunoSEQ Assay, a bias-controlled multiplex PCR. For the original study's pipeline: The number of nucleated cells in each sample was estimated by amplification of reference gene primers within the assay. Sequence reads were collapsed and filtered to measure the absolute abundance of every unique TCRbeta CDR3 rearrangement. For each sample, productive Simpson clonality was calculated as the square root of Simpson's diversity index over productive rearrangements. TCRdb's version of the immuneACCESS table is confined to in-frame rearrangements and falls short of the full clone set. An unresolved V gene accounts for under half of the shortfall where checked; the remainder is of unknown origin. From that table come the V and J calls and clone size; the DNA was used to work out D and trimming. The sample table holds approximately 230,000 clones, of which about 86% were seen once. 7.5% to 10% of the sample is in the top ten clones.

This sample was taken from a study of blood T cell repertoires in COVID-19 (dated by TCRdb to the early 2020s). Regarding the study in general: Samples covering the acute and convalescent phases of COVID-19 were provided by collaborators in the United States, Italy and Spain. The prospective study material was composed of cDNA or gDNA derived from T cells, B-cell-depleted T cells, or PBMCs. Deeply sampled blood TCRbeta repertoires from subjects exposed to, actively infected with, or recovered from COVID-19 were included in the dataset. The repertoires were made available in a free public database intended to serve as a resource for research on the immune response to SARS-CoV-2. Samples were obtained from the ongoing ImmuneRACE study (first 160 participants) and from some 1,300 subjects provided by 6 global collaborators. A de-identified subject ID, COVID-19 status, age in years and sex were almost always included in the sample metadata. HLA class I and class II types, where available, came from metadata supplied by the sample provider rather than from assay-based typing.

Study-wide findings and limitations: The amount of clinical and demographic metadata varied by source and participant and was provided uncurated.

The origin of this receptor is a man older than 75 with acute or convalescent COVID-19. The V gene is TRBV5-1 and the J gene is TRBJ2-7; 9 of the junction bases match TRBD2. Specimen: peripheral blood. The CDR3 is CASSRGSGSFHEQYF. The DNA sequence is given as TGCGCCAGCAGCAGAGGTAGCGGGAGCTTCCACGAGCAGTACTTC.